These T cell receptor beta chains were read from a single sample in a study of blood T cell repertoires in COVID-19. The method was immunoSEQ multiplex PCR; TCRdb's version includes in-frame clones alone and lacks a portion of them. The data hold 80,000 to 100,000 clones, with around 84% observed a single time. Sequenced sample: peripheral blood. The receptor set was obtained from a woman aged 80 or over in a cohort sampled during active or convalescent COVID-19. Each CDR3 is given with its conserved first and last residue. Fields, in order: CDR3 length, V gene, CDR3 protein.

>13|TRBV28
CASLGAAPLQAFF
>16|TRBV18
CASSQSGQTINSPLHF
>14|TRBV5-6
CASSAVRGTDTQYF
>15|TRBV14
CASSLRQGTLDTQYF
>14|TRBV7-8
CASSPGGVVNIQYF
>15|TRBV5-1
CASKGAGVSSYEQYF
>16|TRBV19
CASSSQREYGYNEQFF
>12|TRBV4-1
CASSRPYDEAFF
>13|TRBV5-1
CASSSGTGGYYTF
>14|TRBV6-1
CASSERGIPYEQYF
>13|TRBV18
CASSPDRNQPQHF